This T cell receptor beta chain was sequenced in a study of early T cells in non-severe SARS-CoV-2 infection. The CDR3 has 14 residues. V lost 4 bases and J lost 5, with 13 bases in between. Germline loops: CDR1 SEHNR, CDR2 FQNEAQ (reference sequence). Ten or more counts support this clonotype. Attachment of unique molecular identifiers to individual cDNA molecules was performed. TCRdb used MiXCR to reprocess the 5' RACE reads, holding one entry per CDR3 protein. This sample has under 80,000 distinct CDR3 sequences, with 11% found just once. The chain carries TRBV7-9 and TRBJ2-3; weak D call: TRBD2 (6 bases). The TCR originated in an adult who was a healthcare worker with PCR-confirmed SARS-CoV-2 infection or an uninfected control (not recorded which). Material: whole blood. CDR3 DNA sequence: TGTGCCAGCAGCTCTTGGGAGGCCGGAGATACGCAGTATTTT. Amino acids: CASSSWEAGDTQYF.